This T cell receptor (beta chain) was retrieved from a study of blood T cell repertoires in COVID-19. The wider study: COVID-19 samples collected from the United States, Italy and Spain covered acute and convalescent phases. Sample material is recorded as cDNA or gDNA derived from T cells, B-cell-depleted T cells, or PBMCs.

The study assigned cohorts using participant-reported clinical history. This clone has more than one count but fewer than ten. Measured with immunoSEQ multiplex PCR; TCRdb has only the in-frame clones, and not every one. The table has 130,000 to 150,000 clones, roughly 84% seen once. This receptor was identified in a man in his forties or fifties with acute COVID-19. Sequenced: PBMCs or T cells enriched from blood (not recorded which).

DNA for the CDR3: TGTGCCAGCAGCTTAAAAGGACAGGCCAGGCAGCCCCAGCATTTT. Protein product: CASSLKGQARQPQHF. The chain carries TRBV5-6 and TRBJ1-5, with 7 nucleotides matching TRBD1. Germline CDR1 is SGHDT and CDR2 is YYEEEE. The V and J ends lost 2 bases and 7 bases, in that order; junction bases with no gene match: 9. CDR3 length equals 15 residues. Full variable domain (missing parts from reference TRBV5-6 and TRBJ1-5): DAGVTQSPTHLIKTRGQQVTLRCSPKSGHDTVSWYQQALGQGPQFIFQYYEEEERQRGNFPDRFSGHQFPNYSSELNVNALLLGDSALYLCASSLKGQARQPQHFGDGTRLSIL.